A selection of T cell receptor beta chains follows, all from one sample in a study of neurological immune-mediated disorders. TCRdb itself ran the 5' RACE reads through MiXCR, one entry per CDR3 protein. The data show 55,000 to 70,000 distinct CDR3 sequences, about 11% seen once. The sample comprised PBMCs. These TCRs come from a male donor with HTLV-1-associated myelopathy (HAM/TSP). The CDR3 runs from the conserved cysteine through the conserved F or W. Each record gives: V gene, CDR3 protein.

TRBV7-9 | CASSVYRGGYEQYF
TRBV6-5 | CASRKGQGTQQYF
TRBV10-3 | CAISGSEETEAFF
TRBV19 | CASSIARGNEKLFF
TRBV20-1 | CSARDADTQYF
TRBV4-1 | CASSQGRGGYDTEAFF
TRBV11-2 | CASSPRQSWGSYNEQFF
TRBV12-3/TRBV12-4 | CASSGTSGAPYEQYF
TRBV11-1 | CASSFNRGLSQETQYF
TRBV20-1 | CSARRLGGEGEQFF
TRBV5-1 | CASSLGFGRDGYTF
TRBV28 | CASSLSGTGSITELLNSPLHF
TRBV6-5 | CASSYSGGGGETQYF
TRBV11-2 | CASITGRGFGGDTQYF
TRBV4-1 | CASSPGTTDTQYF
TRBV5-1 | CASSLGDSSGANVLTF
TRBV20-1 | CSARDTGGSTSF
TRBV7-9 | CASRISGGGSYEQYF
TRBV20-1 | CSASSGVGYTF
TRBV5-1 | CASSSLTGGITEAFF
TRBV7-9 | CASSLEWNEQYF
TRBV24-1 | CATSDQDRGPSGLEAFF
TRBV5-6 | CASSLSQPYGYTF
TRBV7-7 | CASSFAGGESEQYF
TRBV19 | CASSTYRDGVSSAFF
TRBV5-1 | CASSPRTSGAYEQYF
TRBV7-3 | CASSPSGTYNEQFF
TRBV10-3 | CAISEGFRGLENTEAFF
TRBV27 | CASSFEGDGGYTF
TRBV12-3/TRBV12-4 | CASSFRTGRETQYF